Listed here are 4 T cell receptor beta chains from one sample, sequenced in a study of CD8+ T cells in alopecia areata. In each case, RNA was isolated and then reverse transcribed into cDNA as the sequencing template. Here immunoSEQ multiplex PCR was the method, and the copy in TCRdb shows in-frame clones only, minus some. The table includes more than 95,000 clones, 35% to 45% detected once. The specimen was CD4+ T cells sorted from blood. The receptor source for this set is a human donor with alopecia areata.

The rearrangement uses TRBV4-2 and TRBJ1-2; tentative D call: TRBD1 (5 bases). V lost 7 bases, J lost 7 bases, and 19 bases lay in between. Per the germline V gene, CDR1 is LGHNA and CDR2 is YNFKEQ. CDR3 size: 14 residues. For the CDR3, the DNA is TGTGCCAGCACCTTGGGACGCCAAAGGGCTGGCTACACCTTC. Its protein is CASTLGRQRAGYTF.

This clone has more than one count but fewer than ten. The chain carries TRBV7-2 and TRBJ2-1; D not resolved. Trimming took off 5 bases at V and 0 bases at J, with 14 bases between the two ends. Germline CDR1 and CDR2: SGHTA and FQGNSA. This CDR3 has 16 amino acids. The DNA for the CDR3 is TGTGCCAGCAGCCTCTTTTTCGGATTCTCCTACAATGAGCAGTTCTTC. The encoded protein is CASSLFFGFSYNEQFF.

In this sample, this clone turned up a few times. The rearrangement uses TRBV15 and TRBJ2-5, with a possible D match to TRBD1 (6 bases). The germline gives CDR1 LNHNV, CDR2 YYDKDF (reference sequence). The V gene lost 4 bases and the J gene lost 5 bases, with 14 bases spanning the gap. The CDR3 runs to 14 residues. The CDR3 nucleotides are TGTGCCACCAGCACCCGGGACACAGCGGAGACCCAGTACTTC. This translates into CATSTRDTAETQYF.

This clone was detected only a few times. The chain recombines TRBV19 with TRBJ1-2; the D is unclear. The germline V gene encodes CDR1 LNHDA and CDR2 SQIVND (reference sequence). The V end lost 4 bases, the J end lost 2 bases, and 8 bases lay between the germline ends. CDR3 size: 13 residues. CDR3 residues: CASSTPANYGYTF. Here the CDR3 DNA reads TGTGCCAGTAGTACCCCAGCAAACTATGGCTACACCTTC.